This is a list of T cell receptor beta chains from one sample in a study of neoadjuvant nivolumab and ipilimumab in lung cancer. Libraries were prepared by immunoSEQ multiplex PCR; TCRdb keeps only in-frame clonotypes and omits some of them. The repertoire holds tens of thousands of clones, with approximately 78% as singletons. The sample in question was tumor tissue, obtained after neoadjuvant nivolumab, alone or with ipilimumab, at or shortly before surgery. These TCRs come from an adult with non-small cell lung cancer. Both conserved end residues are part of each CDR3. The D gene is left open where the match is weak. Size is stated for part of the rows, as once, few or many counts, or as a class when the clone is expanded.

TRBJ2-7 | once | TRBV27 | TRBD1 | CASSRDPSGTGMYEQYF | TGTGCCAGCAGTCGAGATCCGTCCGGGACAGGGATGTACGAGCAGTACTTC
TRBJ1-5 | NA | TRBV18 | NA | CASSAGQNQPQHF | TGTGCCAGCTCAGCAGGGCAGAATCAGCCCCAGCATTTT
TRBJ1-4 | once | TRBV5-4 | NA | CASSFRQSNEKLFF | TGTGCCAGCAGCTTCCGGCAGAGCAATGAAAAACTGTTTTTT
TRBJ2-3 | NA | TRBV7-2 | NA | CASSLGNSRDTQYF | TGTGCCAGCAGCTTAGGGAACTCCAGGGATACGCAGTATTTT
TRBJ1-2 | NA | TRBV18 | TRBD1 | CASSPGQEPYGYTF | TGTGCCAGCTCACCGGGACAGGAACCATATGGCTACACCTTC
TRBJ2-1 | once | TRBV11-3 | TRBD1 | CATSGQGSYNEQFF | TGTGCCACCTCCGGACAGGGCTCCTACAATGAGCAGTTCTTC
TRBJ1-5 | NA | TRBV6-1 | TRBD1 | CASTKDRVQPQHF | TGTGCCAGCACTAAGGACAGGGTACAGCCCCAGCATTTT
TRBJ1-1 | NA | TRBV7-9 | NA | CASSLPTGNTEAFF | TGTGCCAGCAGCTTACCAACAGGGAACACTGAAGCTTTCTTT
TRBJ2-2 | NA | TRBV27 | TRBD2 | CASSLTGLATGELFF | TGTGCCAGCAGTTTAACGGGACTAGCAACCGGGGAGCTGTTTTTT
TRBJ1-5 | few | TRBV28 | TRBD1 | CASSLRSGGNSNQPQHF | TGTGCCAGCAGTTTAAGGTCAGGGGGAAACTCTAATCAGCCCCAGCATTTT
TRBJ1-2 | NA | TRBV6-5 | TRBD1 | CANPKGAGYTF | TGTGCCAACCCCAAGGGGGCGGGCTACACCTTC
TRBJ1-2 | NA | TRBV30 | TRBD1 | CAWSLGMGQGNYGYTF | TGTGCCTGGAGTCTCGGGATGGGACAGGGTAACTATGGCTACACCTTC
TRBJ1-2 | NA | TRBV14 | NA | CASSRRDIFSRGSHPAYGYTF | TGTGCCAGCAGCCGCCGGGACATTTTCTCCAGGGGATCTCATCCCGCTTATGGCTACACCTTC
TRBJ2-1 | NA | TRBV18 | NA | CASSPASAYNEQFF | TGTGCCAGCTCACCCGCCTCCGCCTACAATGAGCAGTTCTTC
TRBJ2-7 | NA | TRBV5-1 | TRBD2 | CASSLSGTRSEQYF | TGCGCCAGCAGCTTGTCGGGGACTAGAAGCGAGCAGTACTTC
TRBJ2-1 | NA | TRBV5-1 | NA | CASTPGFNEQFF | TGCGCCAGCACCCCAGGATTCAATGAGCAGTTCTTC
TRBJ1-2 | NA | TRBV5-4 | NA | CASSRDSYGYTF | TGTGCCAGCAGCCGAGACAGCTATGGCTACACCTTC
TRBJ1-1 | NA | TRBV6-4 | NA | CASRIQTTNTEAFF | TGTGCCAGCAGAATCCAAACGACGAACACTGAAGCTTTCTTT
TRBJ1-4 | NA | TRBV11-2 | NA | CASSLAGSRNEKLFF | TGTGCCAGCAGCTTAGCAGGGAGCAGGAATGAAAAACTGTTTTTT
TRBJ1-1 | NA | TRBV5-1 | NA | CASSYGTSNTEAFF | TGCGCCAGCAGCTATGGGACATCGAACACTGAAGCTTTCTTT
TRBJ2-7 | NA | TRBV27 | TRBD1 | CASRGNTGTGGSEQYF | TGTGCCAGCAGGGGAAATACCGGGACAGGGGGCTCCGAGCAGTACTTC
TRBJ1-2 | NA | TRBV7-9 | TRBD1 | CASSLTGGYGYTF | TGTGCCAGCAGCTTAACAGGGGGGTATGGCTACACCTTC
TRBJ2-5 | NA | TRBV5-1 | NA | CASSKWGSQETQYF | TGCGCCAGCAGTAAGTGGGGCAGCCAAGAGACCCAGTACTTC
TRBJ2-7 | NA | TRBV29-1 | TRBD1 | CSARQGTSYEQYF | TGCAGCGCCAGACAGGGTACTTCTTACGAGCAGTACTTC
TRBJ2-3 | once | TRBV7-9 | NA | CASSLLGYSTDTQYF | TGTGCCAGCAGTCTACTAGGGTATAGCACAGATACGCAGTATTTT
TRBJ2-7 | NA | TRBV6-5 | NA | CASTMGVSNEQYF | TGTGCCAGCACCATGGGGGTTTCCAACGAGCAGTACTTC
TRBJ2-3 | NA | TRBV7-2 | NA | CASSTHTDTQYF | TGTGCCAGCAGCACTCACACAGATACGCAGTATTTT
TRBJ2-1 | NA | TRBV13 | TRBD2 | CASSRRLAGFYNEQFF | TGTGCCAGCAGTCGTCGACTAGCGGGCTTCTACAATGAGCAGTTCTTC
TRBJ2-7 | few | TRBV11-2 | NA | CASSARQYEQYF | TGTGCCAGCAGCGCCAGACAGTACGAGCAGTACTTC
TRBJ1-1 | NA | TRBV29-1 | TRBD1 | CSAGDRPNTEAFF | TGCAGCGCAGGGGACAGACCGAACACTGAAGCTTTCTTT
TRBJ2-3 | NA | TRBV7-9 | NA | CASSQPPRDTQYF | TGTGCCAGCAGCCAACCTCCCCGCGATACGCAGTATTTT
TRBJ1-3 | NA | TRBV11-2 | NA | CASSLYPGGPTSGNTIYF | TGTGCCAGCAGCTTGTACCCGGGGGGACCGACCTCTGGAAACACCATATATTTT
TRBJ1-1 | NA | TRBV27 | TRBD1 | CACWTGMNTEAFF | TGTGCCTGTTGGACAGGAATGAACACTGAAGCTTTCTTT
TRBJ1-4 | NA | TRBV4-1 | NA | CASSHGARLRDEKLFF | TGCGCCAGCAGCCACGGAGCCCGATTGAGGGATGAAAAACTGTTTTTT
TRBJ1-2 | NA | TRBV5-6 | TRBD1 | CASSFGTGGSGYTF | TGTGCCAGCAGCTTCGGCACAGGGGGATCTGGCTACACCTTC
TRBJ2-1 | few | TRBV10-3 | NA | CAIDSLGGTGEQFF | TGTGCCATCGACTCCCTGGGGGGTACCGGAGAGCAGTTCTTC
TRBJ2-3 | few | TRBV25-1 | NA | CASEDIRPTTSTDTQYF | TGTGCCAGCGAGGACATCAGACCAACTACTAGCACAGATACGCAGTATTTT
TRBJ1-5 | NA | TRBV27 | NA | CASKNRLGNQPQHF | TGTGCCAGCAAAAACAGGCTCGGGAATCAGCCCCAGCATTTT
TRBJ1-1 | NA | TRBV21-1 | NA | CASSKGGSGGNTEAFF | TGTGCCAGCAGCAAAGGTGGGTCCGGAGGGAACACTGAAGCTTTCTTT
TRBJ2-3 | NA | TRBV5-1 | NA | CASRVDSDTQYF | TGCGCCAGCAGGGTGGATTCAGATACGCAGTATTTT